This T cell receptor (beta chain) appears in the sequencing data of a study of T cell responses to AZD1222 COVID-19 vaccine (dated by TCRdb to the early 2020s). For the wider study: AZD1222 recipients given second doses at about 4 weeks or at about 12 weeks were pooled, since spike-specific TCR depth and breadth were not found to differ between the two schedules. A total of about 240 trial participants underwent TCR sequencing, of whom nearly 210 received two doses of AZD1222 and roughly 25 received two doses of the MenACWY control vaccine. Trial participants were enrolled by age into 18-55, 56-69 and 70-plus year subgroups, with approximately 150, 30 and 60 TCR-sequenced participants respectively.

In the case of this clone: Its recognized antigen is unknown. One base away there is no much larger clone; base qualities are not given.

Via the germline V gene, CDR1 is KGHDR and CDR2 SFDVKD. A distance of 18 bases separates the germline ends of V and J, which lose 7 bases and 3 bases respectively. From cysteine to phenylalanine, the CDR3 is 16 amino acids long. Only the CDR3 portion is preserved as DNA: 48 bases, with reading frame beginning at the first base. The CDR3 regions of human TCRbeta chains were analyzed by immunosequencing. As for the authors' bioinformatics: TCRs in the repertoires were compared against a reference library of SARS-CoV-2-specific TCRs that had been generated with the MIRA antigen-specificity platform. Breadth meant the fraction of unique TCRs that were SARS-CoV-2-associated, whereas depth meant the fraction of total T cells that were SARS-CoV-2-associated. Using the MIRA data, every spike-specific TCR was mapped to the spike region that the TCR reacted to and assigned to either a CD4 or a CD8 class. Log10-transformed breadth and depth values were compared by one-way ANOVA with Sidak's multiple comparisons tests. Not all clones reach the TCRdb copy of this immuneACCESS table, which keeps in-frame sequences only. Checked studies attribute under half of the gap to unresolved V genes and leave the rest unexplained. The V and J calls and clone size come from that table; D and trimming were worked out from the DNA. This sample holds over 100,000 clones; 87% were observed only once. The ten largest make up over 4% of the sample.

Study-wide findings and limitations: Most participants were white British and females outnumbered males, and the authors suggested that clonal diversity may have been underestimated. Because no day 14 peak-response samples were available, the repertoires could be characterized only after the peak T cell response. The whole spike protein was spanned by vaccine-associated CD4 TCRs, and dominant responses were seen in regions 160-218 and 743-854. Conclusions about previously exposed vaccinees were limited because only six AZD1222 recipients were SARS-CoV-2 seropositive at baseline. Nearly half of unique spike-specific TCRs reportedly recognized epitopes outside regions mutated in the B.1.351 and B.1.1.7 variants. The 56-69-year group was small, and its depth increase did not reach significance, likely because of low power. After two AZD1222 doses, spike-specific TCR breadth and depth were significantly higher than at day 0 and than in MenACWY recipients.

The time point label for this specimen denotes: baseline before first vaccination. The vaccinee samples were drawn from two UK trials, COV001 and COV002, one of which was a single-blind randomized controlled phase 2/3 trial testing AZD1222 (ChAdOx1 nCoV-19) in healthy adults. For TCRbeta chain sequencing, PBMC samples from trial participants were taken at day 0 and at day 28 after the second dose. The chain couples TRBV24-1 to TRBJ1-5; TRBD1 is perhaps the D gene, given 6 matching bases. The receptor was derived from an adult in good health. Here the sequenced sample was peripheral blood, taken on day 0 of AZD1222 vaccination. The DNA is as follows: TGTGCCACCAGCGACGGACAGCCCAAACCCAATCAGCCCCAGCATTTT. This yields the protein CATSDGQPKPNQPQHF.